Shown below are 6 T cell receptor beta chains from a single sample sequenced in a study of T cell responses to AZD1222 COVID-19 vaccine (dated by TCRdb to the early 2020s). Library method: the immunoSEQ multiplex PCR assay. TCRdb mirrors the immuneACCESS table, restricted to in-frame sequences. Some clones are absent from its copies; in checked studies, under half trace to an unresolved V gene, and the reason for the others is unknown. This sample is represented by approximately 110,000 clones; around 80% of them were singletons. The top ten clones comprise 5% of the sample. What the time point label conveys for this sample: baseline before first vaccination. Sample: peripheral blood, taken on day 0 of AZD1222 vaccination. The source of these receptors is an adult in good health.

This clone has more than one count but fewer than ten. The rearrangement joins TRBV19 to TRBJ2-2, with 11 nucleotides matching TRBD2. This CDR3 is built from 16 residues. Germline CDR1 reads LNHDA; CDR2 reads SQIVND (reference sequence). V lost 4 bases and J lost 2; bases outside the gene matches: 3. The CDR3 region has the DNA TGTGCCAGTAGTAAACTAGCGGGGGCAAACACCGGGGAGCTGTTTTTT. It encodes CASSKLAGANTGELFF.

CDR3 DNA: TGCGCCAGCAGCCTATCGTACAGGGCTGGAAACACCATATATTTT. Protein: CASSLSYRAGNTIYF. The chain has TRBV4-3 and TRBJ1-3; a weak D match, TRBD1 (6 bases). Trimming took off 4 bases at V and 2 bases at J, with 12 bases between the two ends. This CDR3 comprises 15 residues. Germline assignment: CDR1 LGHNA and CDR2 YSLEER.

The chain uses TRBV6-6 and TRBJ2-2; D may correspond to TRBD1 or TRBD2 (5 bases each). Trimming took off 2 bases at V and 5 bases at J, with 12 bases between the two ends. The CDR3 contains 15 residues. Germline CDR1 reads MNHNY; CDR2 reads SVGAGI (reference sequence). DNA for the CDR3: TGTGCCAGCAGTTACAGTGAGGGGAAGACCGGGGAGCTGTTTTTT. As protein: CASSYSEGKTGELFF.

The table lists this clone with a count of one. V gene TRBV5-1 combines with J gene TRBJ2-7; 11 nucleotides align to TRBD2. The CDR3 has 15 residues. V lost 4 bases, J lost 4 bases, and 7 bases stayed unmatched. Germline V gene lookup returns CDR1 SGHRS and CDR2 YFSETQ. CDR3 sequence (DNA): TGCGCCAGCAGCCTACTAGCGGGGGAAAGGTACGAGCAGTACTTC. Translation: CASSLLAGERYEQYF.

This rearrangement joins TRBV2 to TRBJ2-7; possible D gene TRBD1, 6 bases. Trimming cost V 5 bases and J 4 bases, with 9 bases left between them. Germline V gene sequence: CDR1 SNHLY, CDR2 FYNNEI. This CDR3 comprises 12 residues. CDR3 in DNA: TGTGCCAGCAGTAGGACAGTTTACGAGCAGTACTTC. This gives the protein CASSRTVYEQYF. Full variable domain (missing parts from reference TRBV2 and TRBJ2-7): EPEVTQTPSHQVTQMGQEVILRCVPISNHLYFYWYRQILGQKVEFLVSFYNNEISEKSEIFDDQFSVERPDGSNFTLKIRSTKLEDSAMYFCASSRTVYEQYFGPGTRLTVT.

This clone has more than one count but fewer than ten. CDR3 region: CASSLDIYYGYTF. Written as DNA, the CDR3 is TGCGCCAGCAGCTTGGACATTTACTATGGCTACACCTTC. This rearrangement joins TRBV5-1 to TRBJ1-2; D not certain. V was clipped by 0 bases and J by 3 bases, with 6 bases between them. CDR3 length equals 13 residues. The germline V gene has CDR1 SGHRS and CDR2 YFSETQ.